This entry concerns a single T cell receptor (beta chain). Donors were grouped by their self-reported clinical history. V lost 2 bases, J lost 0 bases, and 8 bases lay in between. The V gene's germline CDR1 is SGHTA and CDR2 FQGNSA. CDR3 length: 15 residues. These data originate in a study of blood T cell repertoires in COVID-19. The protocol was immunoSEQ multiplex PCR, while the TCRdb copy is restricted to in-frame clones and leaves out a portion. The top ten hold more than 5% of the sample, which has some 150,000 clones, about 80% seen once. The clonotype comes from a woman between 50 and 59 years old who had recovered from COVID-19. Sequencing input: PBMCs or T cells enriched from blood (not recorded which). The chain combines TRBV7-2 with TRBJ1-3; maybe TRBD1 (5 bases). The CDR3 nucleotides read TGTGCCAGCAGCTTATACGACAGCTCTGGAAACACCATATATTTT. This sequence encodes CASSLYDSSGNTIYF. The whole variable domain, remainder taken from reference TRBV7-2 and TRBJ1-3, is GAGVSQSPSNKVTEKGKDVELRCDPISGHTALYWYRQSLGQGLEFLIYFQGNSAPDKSGLPSDRFSAERTGGSVSTLTIQRTQQEDSAVYLCASSLYDSSGNTIYFGEGSWLTVV.